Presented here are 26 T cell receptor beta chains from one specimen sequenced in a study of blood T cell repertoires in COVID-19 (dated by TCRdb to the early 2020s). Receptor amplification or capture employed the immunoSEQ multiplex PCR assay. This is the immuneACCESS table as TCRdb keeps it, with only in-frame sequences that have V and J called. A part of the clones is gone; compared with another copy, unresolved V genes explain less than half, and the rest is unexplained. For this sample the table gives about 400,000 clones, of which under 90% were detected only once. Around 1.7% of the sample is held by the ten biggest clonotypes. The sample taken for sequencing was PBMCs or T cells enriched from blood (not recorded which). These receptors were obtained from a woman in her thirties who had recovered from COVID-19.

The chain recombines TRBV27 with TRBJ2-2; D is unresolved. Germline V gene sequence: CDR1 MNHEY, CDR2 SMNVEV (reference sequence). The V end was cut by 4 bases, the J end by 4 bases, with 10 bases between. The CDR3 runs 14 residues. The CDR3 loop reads CASSSITVTGELFF. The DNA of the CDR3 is TGTGCCAGCAGTTCCATTACAGTCACCGGGGAGCTGTTTTTT.

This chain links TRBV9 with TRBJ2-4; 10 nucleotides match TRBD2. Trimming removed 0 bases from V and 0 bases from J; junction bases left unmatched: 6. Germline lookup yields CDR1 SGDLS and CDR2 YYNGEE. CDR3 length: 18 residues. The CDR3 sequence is CASSVGTSGISAKNIQYF. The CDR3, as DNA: TGTGCCAGCAGCGTAGGGACTAGCGGAATTTCAGCCAAAAACATTCAGTACTTC.

CDR3 nucleotides: TGTGCCAGCAGCTTGAGCGGGACCGGGGAGCTGTTTTTT. It specifies CASSLSGTGELFF. The chain links TRBV7-3 to TRBJ2-2; tentative D call: TRBD2 (6 bases). Germline assignment: CDR1 SGHTA and CDR2 FQGTGA. The CDR3 runs to 13 residues. With 3 bases removed from V and 5 bases from J, the gap between germline ends came to 7 bases.

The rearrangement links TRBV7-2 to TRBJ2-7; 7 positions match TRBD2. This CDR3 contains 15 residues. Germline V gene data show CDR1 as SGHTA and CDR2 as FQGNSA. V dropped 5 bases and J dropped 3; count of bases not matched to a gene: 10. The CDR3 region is CASSQASGVLYEQYF. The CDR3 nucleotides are TGTGCCAGCAGCCAAGCAAGCGGGGTCCTCTACGAGCAGTACTTC.

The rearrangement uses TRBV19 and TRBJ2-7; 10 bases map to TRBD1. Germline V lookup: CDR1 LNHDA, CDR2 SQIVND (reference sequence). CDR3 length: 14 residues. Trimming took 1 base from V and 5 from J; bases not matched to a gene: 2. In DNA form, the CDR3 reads TGTGCCAGTAGTATAGGGACAGGGGGAGACGAGCAGTACTTC. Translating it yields CASSIGTGGDEQYF.

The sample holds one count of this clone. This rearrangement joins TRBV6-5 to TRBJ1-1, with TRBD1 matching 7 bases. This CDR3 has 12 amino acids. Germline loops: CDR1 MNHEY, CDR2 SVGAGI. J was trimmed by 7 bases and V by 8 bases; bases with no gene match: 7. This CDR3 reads CASQGQRLEAFF. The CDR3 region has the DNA TGTGCCAGCCAGGGACAGCGGCTTGAAGCTTTCTTT.

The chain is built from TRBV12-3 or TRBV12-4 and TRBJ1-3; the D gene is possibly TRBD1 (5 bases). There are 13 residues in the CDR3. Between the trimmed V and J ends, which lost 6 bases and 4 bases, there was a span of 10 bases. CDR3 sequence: CASSLGGGNTIYF. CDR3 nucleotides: TGTGCCAGCAGCCTGGGGGGAGGAAACACCATATATTTT.

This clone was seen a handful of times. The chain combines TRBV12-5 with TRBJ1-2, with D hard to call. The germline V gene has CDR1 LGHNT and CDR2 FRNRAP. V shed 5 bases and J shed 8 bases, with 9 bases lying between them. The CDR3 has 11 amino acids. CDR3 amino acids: CASGTEAGYTF. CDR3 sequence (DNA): TGTGCTAGTGGTACTGAAGCGGGCTACACCTTC.

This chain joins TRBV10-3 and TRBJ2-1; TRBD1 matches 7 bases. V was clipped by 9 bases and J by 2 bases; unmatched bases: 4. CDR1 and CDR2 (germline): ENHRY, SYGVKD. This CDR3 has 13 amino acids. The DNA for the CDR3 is TGTGCCATTCGGACAGGCCCCTACAATGAGCAGTTCTTC. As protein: CAIRTGPYNEQFF.

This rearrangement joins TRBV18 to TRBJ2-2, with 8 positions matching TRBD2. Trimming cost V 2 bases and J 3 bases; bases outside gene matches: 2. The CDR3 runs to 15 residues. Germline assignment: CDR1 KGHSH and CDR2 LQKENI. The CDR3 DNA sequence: TGTGCCAGCTCACCAGCGCGGGGGGACACCGGGGAGCTGTTTTTT. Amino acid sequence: CASSPARGDTGELFF.

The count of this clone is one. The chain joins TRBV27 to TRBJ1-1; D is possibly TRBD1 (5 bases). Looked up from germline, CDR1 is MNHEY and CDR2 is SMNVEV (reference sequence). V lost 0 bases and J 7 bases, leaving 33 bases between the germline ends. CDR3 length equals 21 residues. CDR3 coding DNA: TGTGCCAGCAGTTTATCTTTTAGGCCCGCGGTGCAATACAACAGGACGTTTGAAGCTTTCTTT. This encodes CASSLSFRPAVQYNRTFEAFF.

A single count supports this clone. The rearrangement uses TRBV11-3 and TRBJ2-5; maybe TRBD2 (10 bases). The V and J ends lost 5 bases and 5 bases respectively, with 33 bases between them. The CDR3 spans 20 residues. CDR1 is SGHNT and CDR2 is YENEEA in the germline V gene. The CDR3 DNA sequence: TGTGCCAGCAGCCCGGGACAGGGTCGGCGCCTAGCGGGAGATTTGGAGACCCAGTACTTC. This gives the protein CASSPGQGRRLAGDLETQYF. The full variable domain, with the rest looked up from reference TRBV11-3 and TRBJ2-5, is EAGVVQSPRYKIIEKKQPVAFWCNPISGHNTLYWYLQNLGQGPELLIRYENEEAVDDSQLPKDRFSAERLKGVDSTLKIQPAELGDSAVYLCASSPGQGRRLAGDLETQYFGPGTRLLVL.

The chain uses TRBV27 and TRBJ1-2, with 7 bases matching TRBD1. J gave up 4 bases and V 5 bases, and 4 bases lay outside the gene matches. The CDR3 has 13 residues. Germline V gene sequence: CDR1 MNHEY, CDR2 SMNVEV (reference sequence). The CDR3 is CASSPQGPYGYTF. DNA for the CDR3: TGTGCCAGCAGTCCACAGGGGCCCTATGGCTACACCTTC.

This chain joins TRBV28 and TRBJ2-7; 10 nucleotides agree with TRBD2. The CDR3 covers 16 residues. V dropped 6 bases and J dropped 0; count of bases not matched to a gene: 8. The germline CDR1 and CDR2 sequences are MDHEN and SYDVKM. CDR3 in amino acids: CASSEGASGSSYEQYF. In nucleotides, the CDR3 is TGTGCCAGCAGCGAGGGGGCTAGCGGGAGCTCCTACGAGCAGTACTTC.

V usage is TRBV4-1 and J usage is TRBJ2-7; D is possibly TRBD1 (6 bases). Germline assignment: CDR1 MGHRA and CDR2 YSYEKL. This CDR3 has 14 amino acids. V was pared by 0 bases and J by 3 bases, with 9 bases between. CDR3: CASSQETGRYEQYF. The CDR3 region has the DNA TGCGCCAGCAGCCAAGAAACAGGGCGCTACGAGCAGTACTTC.

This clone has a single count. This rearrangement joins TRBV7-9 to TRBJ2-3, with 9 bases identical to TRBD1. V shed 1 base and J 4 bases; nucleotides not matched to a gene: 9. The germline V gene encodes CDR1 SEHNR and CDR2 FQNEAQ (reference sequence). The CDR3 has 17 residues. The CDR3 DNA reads TGTGCCAGCAGCTTAGGAGGGGGACAGGGAGGGGCAGATACGCAGTATTTT. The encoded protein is CASSLGGGQGGADTQYF.

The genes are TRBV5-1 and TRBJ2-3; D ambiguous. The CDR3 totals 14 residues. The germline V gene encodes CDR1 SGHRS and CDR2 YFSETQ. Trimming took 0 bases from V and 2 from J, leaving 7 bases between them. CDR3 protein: CASSLDSFTDTQYF. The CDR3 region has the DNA TGCGCCAGCAGCTTGGACAGCTTCACAGATACGCAGTATTTT. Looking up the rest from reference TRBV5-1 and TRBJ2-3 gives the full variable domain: KAGVTQTPRYLIKTRGQQVTLSCSPISGHRSVSWYQQTPGQGLQFLFEYFSETQRNKGNFPGRFSGRQFSNSRSEMNVSTLELGDSALYLCASSLDSFTDTQYFGPGTRLTVL.

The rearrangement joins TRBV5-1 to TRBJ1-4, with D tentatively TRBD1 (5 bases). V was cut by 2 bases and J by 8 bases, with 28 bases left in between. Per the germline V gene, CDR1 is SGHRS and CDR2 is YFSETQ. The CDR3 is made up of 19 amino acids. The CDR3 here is CASSFVGGTGRIKGEKLFF. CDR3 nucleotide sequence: TGCGCCAGCAGCTTTGTCGGCGGAACAGGCCGAATCAAGGGGGAAAAACTGTTTTTT.

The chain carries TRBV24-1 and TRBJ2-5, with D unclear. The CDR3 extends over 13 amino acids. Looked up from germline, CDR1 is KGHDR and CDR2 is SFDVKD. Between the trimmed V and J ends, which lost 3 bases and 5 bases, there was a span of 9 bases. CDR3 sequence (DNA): TGTGCCACCAGTGATGCCAGGTGGGAGACCCAGTACTTC. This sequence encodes CATSDARWETQYF.

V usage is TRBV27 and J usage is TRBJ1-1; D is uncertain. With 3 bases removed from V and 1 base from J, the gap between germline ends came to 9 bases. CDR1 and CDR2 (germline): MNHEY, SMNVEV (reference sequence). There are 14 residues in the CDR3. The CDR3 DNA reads TGTGCCAGCAGTTTTGTTGCGGCGAACACTGAAGCTTTCTTT. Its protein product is CASSFVAANTEAFF.

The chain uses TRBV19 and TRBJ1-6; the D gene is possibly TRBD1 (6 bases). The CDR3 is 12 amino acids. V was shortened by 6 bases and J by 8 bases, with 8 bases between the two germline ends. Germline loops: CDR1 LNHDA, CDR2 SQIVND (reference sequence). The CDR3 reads CASRAGDSPLHF. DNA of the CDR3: TGTGCCAGTAGGGCAGGGGATTCACCCCTCCACTTT.

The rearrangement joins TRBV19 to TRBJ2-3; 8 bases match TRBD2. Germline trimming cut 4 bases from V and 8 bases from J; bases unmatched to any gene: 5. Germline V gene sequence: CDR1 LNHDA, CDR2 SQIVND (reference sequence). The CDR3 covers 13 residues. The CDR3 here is CASSSSGEGTQYF. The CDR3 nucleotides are TGTGCCAGTAGTAGTAGCGGGGAAGGTACGCAGTATTTT.

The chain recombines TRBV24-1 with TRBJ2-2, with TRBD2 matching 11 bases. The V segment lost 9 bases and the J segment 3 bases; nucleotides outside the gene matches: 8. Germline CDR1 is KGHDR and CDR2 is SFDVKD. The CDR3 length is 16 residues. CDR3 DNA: TGTGCCACCGGGGCTAGCGGGGGGACGGACACCGGGGAGCTGTTTTTT. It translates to CATGASGGTDTGELFF.

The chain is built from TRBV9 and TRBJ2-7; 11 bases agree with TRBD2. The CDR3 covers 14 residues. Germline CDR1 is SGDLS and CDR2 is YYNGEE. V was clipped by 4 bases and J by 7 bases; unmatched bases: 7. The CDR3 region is CASSSGTSGGEQYF. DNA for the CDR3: TGTGCCAGCAGCTCCGGGACTAGCGGAGGGGAGCAGTACTTC.

As DNA, the CDR3 is TGTGCCACCAGCAGAGATGAGGACTCAACCTATGGCTACACCTTC. It codes for CATSRDEDSTYGYTF. This rearrangement joins TRBV15 to TRBJ1-2; D is undetermined. With 0 bases removed from V and 4 bases from J, the gap between germline ends came to 12 bases. The CDR3 length is 15 residues. Germline CDR1 LNHNV, CDR2 YYDKDF (reference sequence).

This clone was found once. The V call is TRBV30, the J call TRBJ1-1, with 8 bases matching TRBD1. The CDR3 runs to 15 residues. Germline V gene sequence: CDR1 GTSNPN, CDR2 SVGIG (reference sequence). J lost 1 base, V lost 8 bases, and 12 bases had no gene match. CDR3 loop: CAGDRGFAKNTEAFF. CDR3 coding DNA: TGTGCCGGAGACAGGGGTTTCGCAAAGAACACTGAAGCTTTCTTT.